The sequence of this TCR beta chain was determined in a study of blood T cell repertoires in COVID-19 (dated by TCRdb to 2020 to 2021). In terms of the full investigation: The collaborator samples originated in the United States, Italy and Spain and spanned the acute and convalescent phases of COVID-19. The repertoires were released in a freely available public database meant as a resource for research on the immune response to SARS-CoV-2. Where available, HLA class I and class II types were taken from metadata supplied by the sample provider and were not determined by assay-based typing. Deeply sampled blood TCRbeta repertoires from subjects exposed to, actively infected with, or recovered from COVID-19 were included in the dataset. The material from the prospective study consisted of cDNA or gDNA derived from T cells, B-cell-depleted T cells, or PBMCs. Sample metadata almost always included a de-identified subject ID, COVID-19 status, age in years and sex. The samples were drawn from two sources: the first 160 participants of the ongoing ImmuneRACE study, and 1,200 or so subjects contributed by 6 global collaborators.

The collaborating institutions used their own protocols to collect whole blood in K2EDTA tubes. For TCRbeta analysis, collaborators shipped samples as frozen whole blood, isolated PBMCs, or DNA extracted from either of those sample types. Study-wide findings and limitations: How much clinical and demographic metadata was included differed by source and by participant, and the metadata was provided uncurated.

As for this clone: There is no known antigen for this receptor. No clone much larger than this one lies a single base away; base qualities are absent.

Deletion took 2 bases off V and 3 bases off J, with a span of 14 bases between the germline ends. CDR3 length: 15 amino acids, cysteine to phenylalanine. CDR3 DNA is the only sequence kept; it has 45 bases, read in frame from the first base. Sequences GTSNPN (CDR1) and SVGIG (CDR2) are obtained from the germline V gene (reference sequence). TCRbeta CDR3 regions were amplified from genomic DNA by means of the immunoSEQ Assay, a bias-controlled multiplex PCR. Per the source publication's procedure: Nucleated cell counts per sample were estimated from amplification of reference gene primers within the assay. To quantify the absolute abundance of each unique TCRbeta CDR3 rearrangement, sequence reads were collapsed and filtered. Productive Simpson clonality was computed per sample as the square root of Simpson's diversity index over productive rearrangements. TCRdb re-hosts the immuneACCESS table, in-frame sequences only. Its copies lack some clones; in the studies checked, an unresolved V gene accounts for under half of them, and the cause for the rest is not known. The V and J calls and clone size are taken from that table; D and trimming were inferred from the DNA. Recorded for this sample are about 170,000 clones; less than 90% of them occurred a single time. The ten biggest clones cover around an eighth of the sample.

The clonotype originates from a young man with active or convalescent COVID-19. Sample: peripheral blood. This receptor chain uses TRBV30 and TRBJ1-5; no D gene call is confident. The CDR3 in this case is CAWSSEGWDNQPQHF. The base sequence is TGTGCCTGGAGTAGTGAGGGATGGGACAATCAGCCCCAGCATTTT.